This is a list of T cell receptor beta chains from one sample in a study of T-cell reconstitution after alpha-beta-depleted transplantation in children. Each CDR3 protein is one row after TCRdb ran MiXCR on the PCR reads. The sample lists about 350,000 distinct CDR3 sequences, around 15% occurring once. The starting material was PBMCs, mostly from graft donor cells, obtained 360 days after TCRalphabeta/CD19-depleted stem cell transplant. Source of these receptors: a male patient between 2 and 10 years old who had a stem cell transplant for acute lymphoblastic leukemia, so the T cells may come from the graft donor. CDR3s include the opening cysteine and the closing phenylalanine or tryptophan. Each record gives: J gene, V gene, D gene, CDR3 protein. The D gene is left open where the match is weak.

j_call: TRBJ2-2
v_call: TRBV10-3
d_call: -
cdr3_aa: CAISETVNTGELFF

j_call: TRBJ2-7
v_call: TRBV28
d_call: TRBD2
cdr3_aa: CASRPLGGTSYEQYF

j_call: TRBJ2-2
v_call: TRBV4-3
d_call: -
cdr3_aa: CASSQEGWSRDTGELFF

j_call: TRBJ2-1
v_call: TRBV12-3/TRBV12-4
d_call: -
cdr3_aa: CASSLVWGDEQFF

j_call: TRBJ2-2
v_call: TRBV4-1
d_call: -
cdr3_aa: CASSQVYTYTGELFF

j_call: TRBJ2-7
v_call: TRBV5-1
d_call: TRBD1
cdr3_aa: CASSLGARGLDEQYF

j_call: TRBJ2-5
v_call: TRBV7-8
d_call: TRBD1
cdr3_aa: CASSLVTGVGETQYF

j_call: TRBJ2-5
v_call: TRBV6-1
d_call: TRBD2
cdr3_aa: CASRRTSGITETQYF

j_call: TRBJ2-5
v_call: TRBV7-3
d_call: -
cdr3_aa: CASSLLAEETQYF

j_call: TRBJ2-2
v_call: TRBV30
d_call: -
cdr3_aa: CAWSRGTGELFF

j_call: TRBJ2-6
v_call: TRBV10-3
d_call: -
cdr3_aa: CAITNPLVSGANVLTF

j_call: TRBJ2-5
v_call: TRBV3-1
d_call: -
cdr3_aa: CASSPLSGRETQYF

j_call: TRBJ2-3
v_call: TRBV5-1
d_call: -
cdr3_aa: CASSPGQTGADTQYF

j_call: TRBJ2-5
v_call: TRBV5-1
d_call: -
cdr3_aa: CASSSNHQETQYF

j_call: TRBJ2-7
v_call: TRBV28
d_call: TRBD2
cdr3_aa: CASATLAGASYEQYF

j_call: TRBJ2-1
v_call: TRBV29-1
d_call: -
cdr3_aa: CSVLTQLYNEQFF

j_call: TRBJ1-4
v_call: TRBV7-9
d_call: TRBD1
cdr3_aa: CASSYGTGDNEKLFF

j_call: TRBJ2-7
v_call: TRBV20-1
d_call: -
cdr3_aa: CSARRVAGYEQYF

j_call: TRBJ2-5
v_call: TRBV7-8
d_call: -
cdr3_aa: CASSLPSARFQETQYF

j_call: TRBJ1-3
v_call: TRBV5-8
d_call: -
cdr3_aa: CASSLNGARGSGNTIYF

j_call: TRBJ2-5
v_call: TRBV29-1
d_call: TRBD1
cdr3_aa: CSVVGQGFAADPRDQETQYF

j_call: TRBJ2-3
v_call: TRBV20-1
d_call: -
cdr3_aa: CSAGGIATDTQYF

j_call: TRBJ2-7
v_call: TRBV28
d_call: -
cdr3_aa: CASSFVYEQYF

j_call: TRBJ2-3
v_call: TRBV4-3
d_call: -
cdr3_aa: CASSRVQRLSSTDTQYF